Each of the 9 T cell receptor beta chains below was sequenced from the same sample in a study of blood T cell repertoires in COVID-19. Measured with immunoSEQ multiplex PCR; TCRdb has only the in-frame clones, and not every one. The sample lists around 310,000 clones; about 88% were seen once. Specimen: PBMCs or T cells enriched from blood (not recorded which). These receptors were obtained from a woman in her thirties or forties who had recovered from COVID-19.

The sample holds one count of this clone. V gene TRBV7-3 combines with J gene TRBJ2-2; 10 bases fit TRBD1. V trimming: 6 bases; J trimming: 5 bases; junction bases outside the gene matches: 6. CDR1 and CDR2 from the germline V gene are SGHTA and FQGTGA. The CDR3 is made up of 15 amino acids. Here the CDR3 reads CASSSDRGPTGELFF. DNA of the CDR3: TGTGCCAGCAGTTCCGACAGGGGGCCGACCGGGGAGCTGTTTTTT.

The gene calls are TRBV19 and TRBJ1-2; 7 nucleotides line up with TRBD1. Germline V gives CDR1 LNHDA, CDR2 SQIVND (reference sequence). The V segment lost 5 bases and the J segment 7 bases; nucleotides outside the gene matches: 19. The CDR3 extends over 17 amino acids. The CDR3: CASSGRTWPAAGGGYTF. The CDR3 nucleotides read TGTGCCAGTAGTGGACGGACCTGGCCAGCTGCAGGGGGTGGCTACACCTTC.

J is TRBJ1-1 and V is TRBV2; 7 nucleotides align to TRBD1. In germline, CDR1 is SNHLY, CDR2 FYNNEI. CDR3 size: 15 residues. V shed 6 bases, J shed 1 base, and the junction held 8 bases outside the gene matches. This CDR3 is CASSRQGRRNTEAFF. The CDR3 region has the DNA TGTGCCAGCAGCCGACAGGGTAGGAGGAACACTGAAGCTTTCTTT.

J is TRBJ2-1 and V is TRBV7-2; D might be TRBD1 (6 bases). The CDR3 spans 13 residues. Germline CDR1 and CDR2: SGHTA and FQGNSA. Trimming took off 4 bases at V and 5 bases at J, with 9 bases between the two ends. The CDR3 bases are TGTGCCAGCAGCTACAGGGCCGACAATGAGCAGTTCTTC. It specifies CASSYRADNEQFF.

This clone has a handful of counts. This chain joins TRBV7-2 and TRBJ1-4, with unresolved D. V dropped 5 bases and J dropped 5 bases, with 9 bases sitting between them. The CDR3 sequence is 13 residues long. From germline, CDR1 is SGHTA and CDR2 FQGNSA. In DNA form, the CDR3 reads TGTGCCAGCAGCGCCAGAAGAAATGAAAAACTGTTTTTT. Its translation: CASSARRNEKLFF.

The V and J genes are TRBV5-1 and TRBJ1-6; possibly TRBD1 for D (5 bases). CDR1 and CDR2 from the germline V gene are SGHRS and YFSETQ. This CDR3 has 16 residues. Trimming left V 1 base short and J 2 bases short, with 10 bases between. The CDR3 DNA sequence: TGCGCCAGCAGCTTGTTGGGGGAGGCCTATAATTCACCCCTCCACTTT. Protein product: CASSLLGEAYNSPLHF.

This clone was observed once. The chain combines TRBV5-1 with TRBJ2-3; 12 nucleotides match TRBD2. The CDR3 has 16 amino acids. The trim removed 2 bases at V and 6 bases at J, leaving 7 bases unmatched. From germline, CDR1 is SGHRS and CDR2 YFSETQ. The CDR3 nucleotides are TGCGCCAGCAGCTTCTCTAGCGGGGGGGCCGTGGATACGCAGTATTTT. It specifies CASSFSSGGAVDTQYF.

The V call is TRBV9, the J call TRBJ1-6, with 10 bases that match TRBD1. The J segment lost 10 bases and the V segment lost 0 bases, leaving 7 bases of the junction unmatched. CDR1 is SGDLS and CDR2 is YYNGEE in the germline V gene. CDR3 length: 16 residues. The CDR3 DNA sequence: TGTGCCAGCAGCGTAGAGGACAGGGGGACTACATCACCCCTCCACTTT. Amino acids: CASSVEDRGTTSPLHF.

This clone is a singleton in its sample. The genes are TRBV21-1 and TRBJ1-6; no DNA check was done on the table's D call, TRBD1. TRBV21-1 is marked as a pseudogene. The CDR3 is 15 amino acids. The CDR3 coding sequence is TGTGCCAGCAGCAGAAGGACAGGGTTCAATTCACCCCTCCACTTT. Translated, it gives CASSRRTGFNSPLHF.